This TCR beta chain was sequenced for a study of shared clonotypes between healthy human individuals. TCRdb's table, derived via immunoSEQ multiplex PCR, lists solely in-frame clones and lacks some. The sample has about 1.1 million clones, about 80% seen once; the top ten hold around 0.47%. Trimming removed 0 bases at V and 2 bases at J, with 5 bases between. From germline, CDR1 is LGHNA and CDR2 YSLEER. This CDR3 comprises 14 residues. Sample: memory CD4+ T cells from PBMCs. As to subset: CD45RA-negative fraction. This chain links TRBV4-3 with TRBJ2-1; no definite D call. The source of this sequence is a man between 18 and 29 years old in good health. Some clones in this sample may be carry-over from other donors' samples. The CDR3 spells CASSQERAYNEQFF. Here the CDR3 DNA reads TGCGCCAGCAGCCAAGAAAGGGCCTACAATGAGCAGTTCTTC.